This T cell receptor beta chain stems from a study of regulatory T cells in long-lasting Graves disease. At the level of the study: Patients with new Graves' disease had used antithyroid drugs below 3 months. Study conclusions and caveats: Newly diagnosed Graves' patients exceeded persistent ones in TCR diversity. There were preferences for TRBV28, TRBJ1-2 and TRBJ2-5 in persistent disease.

The authors built TCR beta libraries using iRepertoire HTBI primers and Arm-PCR of CDR3 regions. TCRdb re-called the multiplex PCR reads through MiXCR, storing one row per CDR3 protein. The data show some 500,000 distinct CDR3 sequences, with 16% seen just once and around 25% held by the top ten. The V end lost 3 bases, the J end lost 6 bases, and 21 bases lay between the germline ends. Per the germline V gene, CDR1 is SGHDT and CDR2 is YYEEEE. This CDR3 has 16 amino acids. Of note for this clonotype: Its antigen is currently unknown.

The time point denotes: newly diagnosed GD, antithyroid drugs for less than 3 months. Isolated PBMC RNA provided the starting material for the TCR library. These data also formed part of another study, on T cells in Graves' hyperthyroidism and ophthalmopathy. From that report: Every diagnosis used clinical symptoms, serum thyroxine and TRAb, thyroid ultrasound and orbital computed tomography.

The receptor was isolated from a woman between 40 and 65 years old with Graves disease. Here the sequenced sample was peripheral blood mononuclear cells (PBMCs), taken at new diagnosis, from a patient treated with antithyroid drugs. J is TRBJ1-2 and V is TRBV5-6; D is possibly TRBD1 (6 bases). CDR3 bases: TGTGCCAGCAGCTACCACACGACCAGGGGAGTCGATGGCTACACCTTC. This codes for CASSYHTTRGVDGYTF. The variable domain in full, with the rest retrieved from reference TRBV5-6 and TRBJ1-2, is DAGVTQSPTHLIKTRGQQVTLRCSPKSGHDTVSWYQQALGQGPQFIFQYYEEEERQRGNFPDRFSGHQFPNYSSELNVNALLLGDSALYLCASSYHTTRGVDGYTFGSGTRLTVV.